These T cell receptor beta chains were read from a single sample in a study of Tregs in tolerant kidney transplant recipients. The repertoire was sequenced with immunoSEQ multiplex PCR; TCRdb's copy has only in-frame clones and lacks some. Of roughly 70,000 clones in the sample, more than 70% are singletons; the top ten hold 3.8%. The sample here was CD4+ T cells from blood (PBMCs), taken 6 months after the transplant. Receptor source: a human patient who received a combined kidney and bone marrow transplant. The graft donor may be the source of some T cells. Each CDR3 is given with its conserved first and last residue. A D gene is named only where the DNA matches it firmly.

j_call: TRBJ2-1; v_call: TRBV2; d_call: .; cdr3_aa: CASSTGTAQYNEQFF
j_call: TRBJ2-1; v_call: TRBV5-1; d_call: .; cdr3_aa: CASSLGYRLDSYNEQFF
j_call: TRBJ1-1; v_call: TRBV7-2; d_call: TRBD1; cdr3_aa: CASSLVSLQGVMNTEAFF
j_call: TRBJ1-4; v_call: TRBV5-1; d_call: .; cdr3_aa: CASSLPGDEKLFF
j_call: TRBJ2-7; v_call: TRBV4-2; d_call: TRBD1; cdr3_aa: CASSRTRTGVAYEQYF
j_call: TRBJ1-2; v_call: TRBV5-1; d_call: .; cdr3_aa: CASSLALGDYGYTF
j_call: TRBJ2-2; v_call: TRBV7-3; d_call: .; cdr3_aa: CASSPDTNTGELFF
j_call: TRBJ2-3; v_call: TRBV5-5; d_call: TRBD1; cdr3_aa: CASSPHGTGSTDTQYF
j_call: TRBJ2-5; v_call: TRBV4-2; d_call: .; cdr3_aa: CASSHVGGETQYF
j_call: TRBJ2-1; v_call: TRBV5-4; d_call: TRBD2; cdr3_aa: CASKLAGGLNEQFF
j_call: TRBJ1-1; v_call: TRBV5-3; d_call: TRBD1; cdr3_aa: CARSPGQGVTEAFF
j_call: TRBJ2-1; v_call: TRBV28; d_call: .; cdr3_aa: CASSSWKGSYNEQFF
j_call: TRBJ2-3; v_call: TRBV20-1; d_call: .; cdr3_aa: CSASVADTQYF
j_call: TRBJ2-7; v_call: TRBV23-1; d_call: TRBD1; cdr3_aa: CASSLWGQGSYEQYF
j_call: TRBJ2-4; v_call: TRBV4-3; d_call: TRBD2; cdr3_aa: CASSQDWPAGAIRVKNIQYF
j_call: TRBJ2-3; v_call: TRBV7-7; d_call: .; cdr3_aa: CASSPGITDTQYF
j_call: TRBJ1-6; v_call: TRBV28; d_call: .; cdr3_aa: CASSLNNSPLHF
j_call: TRBJ2-3; v_call: TRBV7-3; d_call: TRBD2; cdr3_aa: CASSLKGSGSPRNTDTQYF
j_call: TRBJ2-2; v_call: TRBV7-7; d_call: TRBD1; cdr3_aa: CASSLTGTGETGELFF
j_call: TRBJ2-1; v_call: TRBV5-1; d_call: TRBD1; cdr3_aa: CASSLALSGGYNEQFF
j_call: TRBJ2-1; v_call: TRBV4-1; d_call: .; cdr3_aa: CASSQEEPKQFF
j_call: TRBJ2-7; v_call: TRBV5-1; d_call: TRBD1; cdr3_aa: CAGRQGPTSYEQYF
j_call: TRBJ2-1; v_call: TRBV27; d_call: TRBD1; cdr3_aa: CASSPSGGNEQFF
j_call: TRBJ1-1; v_call: TRBV27; d_call: .; cdr3_aa: CASSLRENTEAFF
j_call: TRBJ1-5; v_call: TRBV7-2; d_call: .; cdr3_aa: CASSLAGRGQPQHF